The 27 T cell receptor beta chains below all came from one sample that was sequenced in a study of T-cell reconstitution after alpha-beta-depleted transplantation in children. Researchers prepared the TCRbeta library using unique molecular identifiers, the study reports. One entry per CDR3 protein results from TCRdb running MiXCR on the PCR reads. Among around 600,000 distinct CDR3 sequences, about 15% were seen once, and the ten largest hold approximately 1%. Sample: PBMCs from the stem cell graft donor, taken from the stem cell graft. Receptors originate from a human donor who donated a stem cell graft to a child with acute myeloid leukemia.

This clonotype was recorded at least ten times. The chain combines TRBV29-1 with TRBJ1-2; D not resolved. Germline V gene sequence: CDR1 SQVTM, CDR2 ANQGSEA. Trimming took 3 bases from V and 3 from J, leaving 11 bases between them. The CDR3 runs 13 residues. The CDR3, as DNA: TGCAGCGTTGATTGGGGTGTATACTATGGCTACACCTTC. This gives the protein CSVDWGVYYGYTF.

This clonotype was detected ten times or more. The chain links TRBV7-3 to TRBJ1-2, with D possibly being TRBD1 (5 bases). Looked up from germline, CDR1 is SGHTA and CDR2 is FQGTGA. This CDR3 comprises 13 residues. V was shortened by 3 bases and J by 6 bases, with 11 bases between the two germline ends. The CDR3 reads CASSFWTRDGYTF. In nucleotides, the CDR3 is TGTGCCAGCAGCTTCTGGACAAGAGATGGCTACACCTTC.

In this sample, this clonotype turned up a few times. V usage is TRBV24-1 and J usage is TRBJ2-1; TRBD2 aligns across 14 bases. Per germline, CDR1 KGHDR and CDR2 SFDVKD. CDR3 size: 16 residues. V lost 4 bases to trimming and J lost 8 bases; unmatched junction nucleotides: 6. This CDR3 reads CATSDRTSGGYHEQFF. The CDR3 DNA is TGTGCCACCAGTGACCGGACTAGCGGGGGGTACCATGAGCAGTTCTTC.

The sample holds a few counts of this clonotype. The chain couples TRBV20-1 to TRBJ1-1; TRBD1 matches at 7 bases. The V gene's germline CDR1 is DFQATT and CDR2 SNEGSKA (reference sequence). The CDR3 contains 14 residues. Trimming cost V 0 bases and J 7 bases; bases outside gene matches: 8. The CDR3 protein is CSAREWAGGGEAFF. The CDR3 DNA reads as TGCAGTGCTAGAGAGTGGGCAGGGGGTGGTGAAGCTTTCTTT.

This clonotype appeared many times. The chain couples TRBV6-1 to TRBJ1-3; 10 bases map to TRBD1. Germline V gives CDR1 MNHNS, CDR2 SASEGT. The CDR3 runs 15 residues. The trim removed 5 bases at V and 4 bases at J, leaving 5 bases unmatched. The CDR3, as DNA: TGTGCCAGCAGTCTCGGGGACAGGGGCGGAAACACCATATATTTT. Translated, it gives CASSLGDRGGNTIYF.

Notes on this clonotype: A single base separates this from a much larger clone, so it may be a read error. The chain links TRBV13 to TRBJ2-2; D might be TRBD2 (6 bases). The germline V gene encodes CDR1 PRHDT and CDR2 FYEKMQ (reference sequence). The CDR3 contains 14 residues. The DNA of the CDR3 is TGTGCCAGCAGTCGCGGGGCGAACACCGGGGACCTGTTTTTT. The encoded protein is CASSRGANTGDLFF.

As for this clonotype: Being one base from a much bigger clone, this may be a read error. The gene calls are TRBV20-1 and TRBJ2-1; D call uncertain. Germline CDR1 and CDR2: DFQATT and SNEGSKA (reference sequence). The CDR3 consists of 13 residues. The CDR3, as DNA: TGCAGTGCTAGATTGGTATCCTACAGTGAGCAGTTCTTC. Protein product: CSARLVSYSEQFF.

This clonotype was counted ten times or more. CDR3 sequence reads: CASSRLGTGPKLFF. CDR3 DNA sequence: TGTGCCAGCAGCCGATTGGGGACAGGGCCAAAACTGTTTTTT. This sequence joins TRBV12-3 or TRBV12-4 and TRBJ1-4, with TRBD1 identical over 9 bases. The length of the CDR3 is 14 residues. Trimming cost V 6 bases and J 10 bases; bases outside gene matches: 9.

J is TRBJ2-3 and V is TRBV10-3; D tentatively reads TRBD1 or TRBD2 (5 bases each). The ends were cut back, 6 bases at V and 5 bases at J, with 15 bases in the middle. The CDR3 runs 14 residues. Germline CDR1 reads ENHRY; CDR2 reads SYGVKD. The DNA for the CDR3 is TGTGCCATCAGCTCCCGGGACCCACAAGATACGCAGTATTTT. This sequence encodes CAISSRDPQDTQYF.

The table lists this clonotype with a few counts. The CDR3 bases are TGTGCCAGCAGTCGAGGGGGGCCGGGGAACATTCAGTACTTC. It yields the protein CASSRGGPGNIQYF. The chain couples TRBV12-3 or TRBV12-4 to TRBJ2-4; D may correspond to TRBD1 or TRBD2 (6 bases each). CDR3 length equals 14 residues. Trimming pared 5 bases from V and 7 bases from J, leaving 15 bases between.

This clonotype was recorded at least ten times. V usage is TRBV7-9 and J usage is TRBJ2-1; TRBD1 matches at 8 bases. Trimming at V came to 1 base and at J to 7 bases, leaving 6 bases not matched to a gene. Germline V CDR1 and CDR2: SEHNR, FQNEAQ (reference sequence). This CDR3 is built from 15 residues. The CDR3 region has the DNA TGTGCCAGCAGCTTAGAATGGGACAGGCTTAATGAGCAGTTCTTC. Translating it yields CASSLEWDRLNEQFF.

The chain links TRBV28 to TRBJ2-7; possible D gene TRBD2, 6 bases. Germline V lookup: CDR1 MDHEN, CDR2 SYDVKM. V was shortened by 4 bases and J by 0 bases, with 13 bases between the two germline ends. The CDR3 is 15 residues long. The CDR3, as DNA: TGTGCCAGCAGTTCCGGGGGATATGTCTCCTACGAGCAGTACGTC. As protein: CASSSGGYVSYEQYV.

The V gene is TRBV7-9, the J gene TRBJ1-1, with D hard to call. The germline V gene encodes CDR1 SEHNR and CDR2 FQNEAQ (reference sequence). V lost 5 bases and J lost 7, with 26 bases in between. This CDR3 is built from 17 residues. The CDR3: CASSGPGVPANGFEAFF. The CDR3 coding sequence is TGTGCCAGCAGCGGACCGGGCGTTCCCGCTAATGGGTTTGAAGCTTTCTTT.

Notes on this clonotype: It may be a read error: a sequence one base away is much more abundant. This rearrangement joins TRBV6-5 to TRBJ2-1; D perhaps matches TRBD2 (5 bases). V lost 4 bases and J 3 bases, leaving 10 bases between the germline ends. The CDR3 runs 14 residues. Germline V gene sequence: CDR1 MNHEY, CDR2 SVGAGI. The CDR3 sequence is CASSSLRDYNEQFF. CDR3 nucleotides: TGTGCCAGCAGTTCACTACGGGACTACAATGAGCAGTTCTTC.

This clonotype was counted a few times. The chain uses TRBV20-1 and TRBJ1-4; D gene uncertain. This CDR3 is built from 13 residues. The germline gives CDR1 DFQATT, CDR2 SNEGSKA (reference sequence). Trimming pared 3 bases from V and 10 bases from J, leaving 15 bases between. CDR3 amino acids: CSASKQLRAKLFF. CDR3 in DNA: TGCAGTGCTAGTAAACAGCTGCGGGCAAAACTGTTTTTT.

This clonotype was seen repeatedly, ten times or more. V and J are TRBV7-9 and TRBJ2-7, with 10 bases matching TRBD1. Germline V gene data show CDR1 as SEHNR and CDR2 as FQNEAQ (reference sequence). The CDR3 spans 14 residues. Trimming took 5 bases from V and 6 from J; bases not matched to a gene: 7. CDR3 amino acids: CASSLGQGVREQYF. The CDR3 nucleotides read TGTGCCAGCAGCCTTGGACAGGGGGTTCGCGAGCAGTACTTC.

This chain uses TRBV6-2 or TRBV6-3 with TRBJ2-1, with 8 bases matching TRBD1. The length of the CDR3 is 16 residues. From germline, CDR1 is MNHEY and CDR2 SVGEGT. The trim removed 4 bases at V and 4 bases at J, leaving 9 bases unmatched. CDR3 DNA: TGTGCCAGCAGTTCTCCCGGACAGGGTTTTTACAATGAGCAGTTCTTC. Translating it yields CASSSPGQGFYNEQFF.

This clonotype has at least ten counts. The V and J genes are TRBV15 and TRBJ1-2, with a weak D call TRBD1 (5 bases). V was shortened by 0 bases and J by 6 bases, with 14 bases between the two germline ends. The germline V gene encodes CDR1 LNHNV and CDR2 YYDKDF (reference sequence). This CDR3 comprises 15 residues. CDR3 loop: CATSRESRGQDGYTF. CDR3 sequence (DNA): TGTGCCACCAGCAGAGAATCGAGGGGTCAGGATGGCTACACCTTC.

This clonotype appeared a few times. V is TRBV30 and J is TRBJ2-1; 8 bases are shared with TRBD1. Per the germline V gene, CDR1 is GTSNPN and CDR2 is SVGIG (reference sequence). J was trimmed by 2 bases and V by 5 bases; bases with no gene match: 5. This CDR3 comprises 14 residues. The CDR3 is CAWDRGRPYNEQFF. DNA of the CDR3: TGTGCCTGGGACAGGGGAAGGCCCTACAATGAGCAGTTCTTC.

This clonotype was counted ten times or more. The J gene is TRBJ1-2, the V gene TRBV27; the match to TRBD1 covers 9 bases. The CDR3 is made up of 12 amino acids. With V trimmed by 5 bases and J by 7 bases, 2 bases remained unmatched. Germline V gene lookup returns CDR1 MNHEY and CDR2 SMNVEV (reference sequence). The CDR3 nucleotides are TGTGCCAGCAGTCGGACAGGGGCTGGCTACACCTTC. It encodes CASSRTGAGYTF.

This clonotype has only a few counts. The chain employs TRBV5-1 and TRBJ1-1; no definite D call. This CDR3 spans 15 amino acids. V lost 0 bases and J lost 3, with 12 bases in between. CDR1 SGHRS and CDR2 YFSETQ come from the germline V gene. This CDR3 reads CASSLDPTKDTEAFF. In DNA form, the CDR3 reads TGCGCCAGCAGCTTGGATCCCACAAAGGACACTGAAGCTTTCTTT.

This clonotype was recorded a few times. The CDR3 region is CSAYPGTGGQETQYF. The CDR3 coding sequence is TGCAGTGCTTATCCCGGGACAGGGGGGCAAGAGACCCAGTACTTC. The chain employs TRBV20-1 and TRBJ2-5, with 11 bases identical to TRBD1. The CDR3 length is 15 residues. The germline V gene encodes CDR1 DFQATT and CDR2 SNEGSKA (reference sequence). The ends lost 5 bases at V and 2 bases at J; junction bases unmatched: 7.

In its sample, this clonotype was seen a few times. CDR3 residues: CASSRSGTRFSEQYF. The CDR3 DNA reads as TGTGCCAGCAGCCGATCCGGGACTAGATTTTCCGAGCAGTACTTC. The rearrangement joins TRBV7-8 to TRBJ2-7, with 8 nucleotides matching TRBD2. Per germline, CDR1 SGHVS and CDR2 FQNEAQ. V lost 5 bases to trimming and J lost 6 bases; unmatched junction nucleotides: 12. There are 15 residues in the CDR3. The full variable domain, in which reference TRBV7-8 and TRBJ2-7 provide the parts outside the CDR3, is GAGVSQSPRYKVAKRGQDVALRCDPISGHVSLFWYQQALGQGPEFLTYFQNEAQLDKSGLPSDRFFAERPEGSVSTLKIQRTQQEDSAVYLCASSRSGTRFSEQYFGPGTRLTVT.

This clonotype was counted only a few times. The rearrangement links TRBV7-9 to TRBJ1-4; D remains ambiguous. The CDR3 loop spans 14 amino acids. The ends were cut back, 4 bases at V and 6 bases at J, with 12 bases in the middle. CDR1 is SEHNR and CDR2 is FQNEAQ in the germline V gene (reference sequence). CDR3 sequence reads: CASSSAGSHEKLFF. The CDR3 coding sequence is TGTGCCAGCAGCTCCGCTGGTTCCCATGAAAAACTGTTTTTT. The variable domain in full, with the rest retrieved from reference TRBV7-9 and TRBJ1-4, is DTGVSQNPRHKITKRGQNVTFRCDPISEHNRLYWYRQTLGQGPEFLTYFQNEAQLEKSRLLSDRFSAERPKGSFSTLEIQRTEQGDSAMYLCASSSAGSHEKLFFGSGTQLSVL.

This clonotype was recorded once. The V gene is TRBV18, the J gene TRBJ2-5; 11 bases fit TRBD2. Trimming at V came to 3 bases and at J to 2 bases, leaving 5 bases not matched to a gene. This CDR3 has 16 residues. CDR1 and CDR2 (germline): KGHSH, LQKENI. In DNA form, the CDR3 reads TGTGCCAGCTCACCGAGACTAGCGGGGTTACAAGAGACCCAGTACTTC. Translating gives CASSPRLAGLQETQYF.

This clonotype has at least ten counts. The chain uses TRBV20-1 and TRBJ1-1; 7 bases are a match to TRBD1. The CDR3 totals 12 residues. V was clipped by 5 bases and J by 7 bases; unmatched bases: 7. CDR1 and CDR2 (germline): DFQATT, SNEGSKA (reference sequence). In DNA form, the CDR3 reads TGCAGTGCTCGGCTCCGGGACAGTGAAGCTTTCTTT. Protein: CSARLRDSEAFF.

This clonotype was detected ten times or more. V is TRBV29-1 and J is TRBJ2-1; D might be TRBD1 or TRBD2, each matching 5 bases. Trimming left V 7 bases short and J 0 bases short, with 19 bases between. The germline V gene has CDR1 SQVTM and CDR2 ANQGSEA. The CDR3 runs to 16 residues. CDR3 residues: CSGIPRARGSYNEQFF. For the CDR3, the DNA is TGCAGCGGCATACCCAGGGCGAGGGGCTCCTACAATGAGCAGTTCTTC.